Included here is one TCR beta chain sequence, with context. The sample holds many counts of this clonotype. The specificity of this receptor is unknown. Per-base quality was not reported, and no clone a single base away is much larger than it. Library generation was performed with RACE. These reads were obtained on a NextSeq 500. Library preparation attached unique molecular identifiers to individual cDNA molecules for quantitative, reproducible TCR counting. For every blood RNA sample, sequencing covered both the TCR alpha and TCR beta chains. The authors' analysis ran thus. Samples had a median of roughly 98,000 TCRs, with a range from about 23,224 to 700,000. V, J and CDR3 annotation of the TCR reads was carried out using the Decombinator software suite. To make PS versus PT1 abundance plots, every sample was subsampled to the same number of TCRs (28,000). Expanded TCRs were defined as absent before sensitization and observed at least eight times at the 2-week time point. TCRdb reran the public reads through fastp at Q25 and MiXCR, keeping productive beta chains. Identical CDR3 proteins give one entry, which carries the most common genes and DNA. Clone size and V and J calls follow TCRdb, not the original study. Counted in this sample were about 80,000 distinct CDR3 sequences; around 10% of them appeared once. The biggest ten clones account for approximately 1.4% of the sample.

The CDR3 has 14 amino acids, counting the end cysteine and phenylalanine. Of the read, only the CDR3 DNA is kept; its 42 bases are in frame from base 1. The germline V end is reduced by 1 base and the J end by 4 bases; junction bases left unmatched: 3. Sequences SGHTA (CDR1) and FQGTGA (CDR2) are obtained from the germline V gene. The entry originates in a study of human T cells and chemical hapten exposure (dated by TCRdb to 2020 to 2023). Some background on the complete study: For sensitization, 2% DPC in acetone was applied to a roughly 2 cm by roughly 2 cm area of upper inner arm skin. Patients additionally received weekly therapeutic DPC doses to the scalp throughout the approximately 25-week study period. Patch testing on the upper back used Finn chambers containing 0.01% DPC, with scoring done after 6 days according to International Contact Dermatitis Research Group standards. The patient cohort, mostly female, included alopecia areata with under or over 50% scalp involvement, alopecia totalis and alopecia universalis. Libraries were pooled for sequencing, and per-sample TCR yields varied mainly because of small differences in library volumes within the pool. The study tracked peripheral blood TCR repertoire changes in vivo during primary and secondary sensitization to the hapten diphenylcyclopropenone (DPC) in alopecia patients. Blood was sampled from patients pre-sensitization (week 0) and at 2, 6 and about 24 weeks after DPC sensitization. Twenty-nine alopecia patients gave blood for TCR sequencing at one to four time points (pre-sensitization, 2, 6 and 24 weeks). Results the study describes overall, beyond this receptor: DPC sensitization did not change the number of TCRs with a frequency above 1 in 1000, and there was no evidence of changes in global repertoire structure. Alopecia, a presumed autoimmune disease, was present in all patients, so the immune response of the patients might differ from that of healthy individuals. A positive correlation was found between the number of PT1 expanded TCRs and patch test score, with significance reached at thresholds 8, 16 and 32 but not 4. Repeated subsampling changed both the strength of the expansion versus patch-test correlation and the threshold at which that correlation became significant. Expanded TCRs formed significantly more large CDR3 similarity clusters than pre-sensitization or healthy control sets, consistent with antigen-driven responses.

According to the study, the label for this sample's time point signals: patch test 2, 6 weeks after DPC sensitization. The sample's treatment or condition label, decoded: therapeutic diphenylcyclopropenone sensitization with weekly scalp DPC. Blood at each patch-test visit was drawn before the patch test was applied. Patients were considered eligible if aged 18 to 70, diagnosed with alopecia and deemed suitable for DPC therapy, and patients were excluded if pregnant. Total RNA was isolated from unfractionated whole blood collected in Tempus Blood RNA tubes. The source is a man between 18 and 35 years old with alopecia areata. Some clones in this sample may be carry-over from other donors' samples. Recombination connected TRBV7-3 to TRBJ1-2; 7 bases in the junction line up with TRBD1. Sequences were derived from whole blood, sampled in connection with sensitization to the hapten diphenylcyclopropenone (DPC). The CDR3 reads CASSLSPGGYGYTF. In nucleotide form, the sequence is TGTGCCAGCAGCTTAAGTCCAGGGGGCTATGGCTACACCTTC.